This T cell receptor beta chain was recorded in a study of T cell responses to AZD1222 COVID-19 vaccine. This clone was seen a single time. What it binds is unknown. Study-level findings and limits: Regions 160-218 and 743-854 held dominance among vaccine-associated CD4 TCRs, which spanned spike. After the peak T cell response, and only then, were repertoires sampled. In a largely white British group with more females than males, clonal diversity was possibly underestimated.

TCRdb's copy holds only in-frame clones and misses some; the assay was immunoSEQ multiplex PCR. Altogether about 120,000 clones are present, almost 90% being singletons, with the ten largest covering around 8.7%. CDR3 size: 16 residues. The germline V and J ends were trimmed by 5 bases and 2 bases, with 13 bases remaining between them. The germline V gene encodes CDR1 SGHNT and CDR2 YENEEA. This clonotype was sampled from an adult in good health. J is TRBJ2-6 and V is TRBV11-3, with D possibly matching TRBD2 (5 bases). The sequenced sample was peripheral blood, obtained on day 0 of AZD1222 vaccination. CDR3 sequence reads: CASSPRDVPGANVLTF. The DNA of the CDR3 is TGTGCCAGCAGCCCACGGGATGTGCCTGGGGCCAACGTCCTGACTTTC.